Below, 20 T cell receptor beta chains from the same sample are listed, as sequenced in a study of T cells in Graves' hyperthyroidism and ophthalmopathy. Regions amplified from RNA transcripts were the TCR beta CDR3 regions. TCR CDR3 regions were first amplified by RT-PCR with HTBI primers. In TCRdb, the multiplex PCR reads were re-called with MiXCR into one record per CDR3 protein. Of about 520,000 distinct CDR3 sequences in the sample, approximately 24% are singletons; the top ten hold around 11%. Sequenced sample: blood. Receptors were obtained from a woman in her twenties or thirties with Graves' ophthalmopathy.

There are many counts of this clonotype. The V gene is TRBV20-1, the J gene TRBJ2-4; tentative D call: TRBD1 (6 bases). The CDR3 contains 13 residues. CDR1 is DFQATT and CDR2 is SNEGSKA in the germline V gene (reference sequence). Trimming removed 5 bases from V and 6 bases from J, with 14 bases in between. The CDR3 nucleotides read TGCAGTGCTCCAGGGGACATACTAAACATTCAGTACTTC. Its translation: CSAPGDILNIQYF.

The chain uses TRBV20-1 and TRBJ2-7, with 9 positions matching TRBD2. Germline V lookup: CDR1 DFQATT, CDR2 SNEGSKA (reference sequence). The CDR3 contains 14 residues. J was trimmed by 2 bases and V by 1 base; bases with no gene match: 3. The CDR3 region is CSARVLAGPYEQYF. CDR3 nucleotide sequence: TGCAGTGCTAGAGTTCTAGCGGGGCCCTACGAGCAGTACTTC.

V and J are TRBV6-1 and TRBJ1-1; 8 positions match TRBD1. Germline assignment: CDR1 MNHNS and CDR2 SASEGT. The CDR3 has 14 residues. Trimming cost V 3 bases and J 3 bases; bases outside gene matches: 3. The CDR3 DNA reads as TGTGCCAGCAGTGACCTGGACAGGGACACTGAAGCTTTCTTT. This encodes CASSDLDRDTEAFF.

In its sample, this clonotype was seen a few times. Because it lacks the conserved phenylalanine or tryptophan at the end, this CDR3 is likely a read error. The J gene is TRBJ1-1, the V gene TRBV7-6; the D gene is possibly TRBD1 (5 bases). Per germline, CDR1 SGHVS and CDR2 FNYEAQ. The CDR3 is 14 residues long. Trimming removed 5 bases from V and 6 bases from J, with 16 bases in between. The CDR3 protein is CASSPQGIGAEAFV. As DNA, the CDR3 is TGTGCCAGCAGCCCGCAGGGTATTGGGGCTGAAGCTTTCGTT.

Many counts were recorded for this clonotype. The V and J genes are TRBV12-3 or TRBV12-4 and TRBJ2-5; D uncertain. The CDR3 loop spans 11 amino acids. The V end lost 6 bases, the J end lost 0 bases, and 2 bases lay between the germline ends. The CDR3 here is CASRYQETQYF. The CDR3 nucleotides read TGTGCCAGCAGGTACCAAGAGACCCAGTACTTC.

Ten or more counts support this clonotype. A junction end diverges from the germline sequence, so it may reflect a read error. This chain links TRBV12-3 or TRBV12-4 with TRBJ2-5; D perhaps matches TRBD2 (6 bases). This CDR3 spans 12 amino acids. The CDR3 here is CASSVSRETKYF. The CDR3 nucleotides are TGTGCCAGCAGTGTCTCTCGGGAGACCAAGTACTTC.

The rearrangement uses TRBV7-9 and TRBJ2-2; weak D call: TRBD2 (6 bases). The ends were cut back, 5 bases at V and 4 bases at J, with 14 bases in the middle. The CDR3 spans 15 residues. CDR1 is SEHNR and CDR2 is FQNEAQ in the germline V gene (reference sequence). The CDR3 bases are TGTGCCAGCAGCGCGGGACCCACCGCCACCGGGGAGCTGTTTTTT. This gives the protein CASSAGPTATGELFF.

This clonotype was recorded many times. This chain joins TRBV15 and TRBJ1-2; D unclear. CDR3 length: 17 residues. Germline V CDR1 and CDR2: LNHNV, YYDKDF (reference sequence). The V end was cut by 3 bases, the J end by 1 base, with 18 bases between. This CDR3 reads CATSRPSSFLNNYGYTF. The CDR3 nucleotides read TGTGCCACCAGCAGGCCCTCGTCCTTCCTTAATAACTATGGCTACACCTTC.

Concerning this clonotype: Relative to the germline gene, one junction end is altered; a read error may explain this. J is TRBJ2-2 and V is TRBV11-2; a weak D match, TRBD2 (6 bases). The V gene's germline CDR1 is SGHAT and CDR2 FQNNGV. The CDR3 length is 16 residues. Here the CDR3 DNA reads TGTGCCAGCTCGGAAGGCCTCATGGGCAACACCGGGGGGCTGTTTTTT. Protein: CASSEGLMGNTGGLFF. The full variable domain, rest sourced from reference TRBV11-2 and TRBJ2-2, is EAGVAQSPRYKIIEKRQSVAFWCNPISGHATLYWYQQILGQGPKLLIQFQNNGVVDDSQLPKDRFSAERLKGVDSTLKIQPAKLEDSAVYLCASSEGLMGNTGGLFFGEGSRLTVL.

J is TRBJ2-7 and V is TRBV20-1, with 8 bases lining up with TRBD2. The CDR3 is 14 amino acids. Looked up from germline, CDR1 is DFQATT and CDR2 is SNEGSKA (reference sequence). The V segment lost 0 bases and the J segment 2 bases; nucleotides outside the gene matches: 3. The CDR3 spells CSARDGRETYEQYF. CDR3 nucleotides: TGCAGTGCTAGAGACGGGAGGGAAACCTACGAGCAGTACTTC.

The chain couples TRBV6-5 to TRBJ1-2; unclear D gene. V dropped 2 bases and J dropped 4 bases, with 11 bases sitting between them. There are 14 residues in the CDR3. Germline V gene lookup returns CDR1 MNHEY and CDR2 SVGAGI. CDR3 sequence reads: CASSYNARAYGYTF. In DNA form, the CDR3 reads TGTGCCAGCAGTTACAACGCTAGGGCCTATGGCTACACCTTC.

The chain recombines TRBV27 with TRBJ2-5, with 7 bases fitting TRBD1. This CDR3 is 17 amino acids long. Germline V CDR1 and CDR2: MNHEY, SMNVEV (reference sequence). V shed 0 bases, J shed 6 bases, and the junction held 13 bases outside the gene matches. The CDR3 coding sequence is TGTGCCAGCAGTTTATCGCAGACAGGGAGAGGAGGAAAGACCCAGTACTTC. Translating gives CASSLSQTGRGGKTQYF.

V and J are TRBV6-1 and TRBJ1-2; the match to TRBD1 covers 11 bases. Germline V gene sequence: CDR1 MNHNS, CDR2 SASEGT. The V and J ends lost 6 bases and 10 bases, in that order; junction bases with no gene match: 10. CDR3 length equals 14 residues. DNA for the CDR3: TGTGCCAGCAGCCGCTTGGACAGGGGGCAAGTCTACACCTTC. It specifies CASSRLDRGQVYTF.

The chain employs TRBV27 and TRBJ2-7; TRBD1 matches at 7 bases. The CDR3 runs 16 residues. CDR1 MNHEY and CDR2 SMNVEV come from the germline V gene (reference sequence). With 1 base clipped from V and 0 bases from J, the junction kept 6 bases outside the gene matches. The CDR3 protein is CASSLWASGGSYEQYF. The CDR3 nucleotides read TGTGCCAGCAGTTTATGGGCGTCAGGGGGCTCCTACGAGCAGTACTTC.

The chain has TRBV20-1 and TRBJ1-3; D is ambiguous. Trimming took off 6 bases at V and 5 bases at J, with 14 bases between the two ends. Germline loops: CDR1 DFQATT, CDR2 SNEGSKA (reference sequence). CDR3 length: 13 amino acids. CDR3 sequence (DNA): TGCAGTGCGTGGGCGGGGATGAGAAACACCATATATTTT. This translates into CSAWAGMRNTIYF.

The chain has TRBV4-3 and TRBJ2-7; D unresolved. CDR3 length: 15 amino acids. CDR1 and CDR2 from the germline V gene are LGHNA and YSLEER. The V and J ends lost 0 bases and 3 bases respectively, with 12 bases between them. The CDR3 DNA is TGCGCCAGCAGCCAAGATGGGTCGGTTATCTACGAGCAGTACTTC. Translation: CASSQDGSVIYEQYF.

This clonotype was detected ten times or more. The chain combines TRBV20-1 with TRBJ1-1; a weak D match, TRBD1 (5 bases). V was shortened by 3 bases and J by 7 bases, with 12 bases between the two germline ends. Germline CDR1 and CDR2: DFQATT and SNEGSKA (reference sequence). The CDR3 totals 12 residues. CDR3 residues: CSAREGWDEAFF. CDR3 DNA sequence: TGCAGTGCTAGGGAGGGGTGGGATGAAGCTTTCTTT.

This clonotype was seen at least ten times. V gene TRBV5-1 combines with J gene TRBJ1-5, with no clear D. Germline loops: CDR1 SGHRS, CDR2 YFSETQ. Deletions cut 0 bases from V and 9 bases from J, with 10 bases between. The CDR3 is 13 residues long. CDR3 sequence reads: CASSLEGYPPQHF. The DNA of the CDR3 is TGCGCCAGCAGCTTGGAGGGTTACCCGCCCCAGCATTTT.

There are many counts of this clonotype. The chain employs TRBV7-9 and TRBJ1-1; possibly TRBD1 for D (6 bases). Germline lookup yields CDR1 SEHNR and CDR2 FQNEAQ (reference sequence). V lost 3 bases to trimming and J lost 3 bases, with 11 bases between them. This CDR3 is 14 amino acids long. The CDR3 spells CASSFGGPDTEAFF. DNA of the CDR3: TGTGCCAGCAGCTTCGGGGGGCCGGACACTGAAGCTTTCTTT.

This clonotype was recorded at least ten times. The chain couples TRBV19 to TRBJ1-1, with D possibly matching TRBD1 (5 bases). The CDR3 is 16 amino acids. Germline CDR1 reads LNHDA; CDR2 reads SQIVND (reference sequence). Deletions cut 0 bases from V and 3 bases from J, with 14 bases between. This CDR3 reads CASSIDAQGPDTEAFF. The CDR3 region has the DNA TGTGCCAGTAGTATAGATGCCCAGGGACCGGACACTGAAGCTTTCTTT.